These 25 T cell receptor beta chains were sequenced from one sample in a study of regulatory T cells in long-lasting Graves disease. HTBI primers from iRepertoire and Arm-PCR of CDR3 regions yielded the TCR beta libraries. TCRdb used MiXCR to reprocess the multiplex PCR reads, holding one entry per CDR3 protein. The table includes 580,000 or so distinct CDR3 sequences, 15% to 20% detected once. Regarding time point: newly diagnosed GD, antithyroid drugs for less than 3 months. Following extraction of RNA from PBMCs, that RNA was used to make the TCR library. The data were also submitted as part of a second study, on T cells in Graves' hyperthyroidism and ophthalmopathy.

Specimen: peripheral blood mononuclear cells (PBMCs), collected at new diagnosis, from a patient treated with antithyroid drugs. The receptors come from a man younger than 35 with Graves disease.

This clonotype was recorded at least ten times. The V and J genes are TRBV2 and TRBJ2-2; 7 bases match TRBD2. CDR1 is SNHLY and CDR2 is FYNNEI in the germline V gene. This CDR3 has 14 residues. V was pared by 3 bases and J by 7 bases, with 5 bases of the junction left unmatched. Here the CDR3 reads CASSESSGRGELFF. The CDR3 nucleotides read TGTGCCAGCAGTGAGTCTAGCGGCCGCGGGGAGCTGTTTTTT.

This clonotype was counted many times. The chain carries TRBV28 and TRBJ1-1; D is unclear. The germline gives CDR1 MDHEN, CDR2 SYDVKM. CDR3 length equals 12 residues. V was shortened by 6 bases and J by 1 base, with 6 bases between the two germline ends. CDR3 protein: CASRVSNTEAFF. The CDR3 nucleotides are TGTGCCAGCAGGGTTTCGAACACTGAAGCTTTCTTT.

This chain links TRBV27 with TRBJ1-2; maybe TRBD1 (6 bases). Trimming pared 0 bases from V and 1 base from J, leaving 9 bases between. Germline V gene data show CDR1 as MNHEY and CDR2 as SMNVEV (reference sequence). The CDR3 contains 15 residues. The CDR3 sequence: CASSLSRTVNYGYTF. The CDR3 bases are TGTGCCAGCAGTTTATCCCGGACAGTTAACTATGGCTACACCTTC.

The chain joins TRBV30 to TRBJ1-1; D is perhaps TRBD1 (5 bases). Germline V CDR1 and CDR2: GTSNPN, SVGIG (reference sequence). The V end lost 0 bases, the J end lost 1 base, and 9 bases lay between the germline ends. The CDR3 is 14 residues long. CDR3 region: CAWSVQGGNTEAFF. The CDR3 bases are TGTGCCTGGAGTGTTCAGGGAGGGAACACTGAAGCTTTCTTT.

CDR3 amino acids: CSVEDIKGVGEKLFF. In DNA, the CDR3 is TGCAGCGTTGAAGATATAAAGGGGGTTGGTGAAAAACTGTTTTTT. The rearrangement uses TRBV29-1 and TRBJ1-4; the D gene is possibly TRBD1 (6 bases). From germline, CDR1 is SQVTM and CDR2 ANQGSEA. The CDR3 length is 15 residues. Trimming cost V 0 bases and J 7 bases, with 15 bases left between them.

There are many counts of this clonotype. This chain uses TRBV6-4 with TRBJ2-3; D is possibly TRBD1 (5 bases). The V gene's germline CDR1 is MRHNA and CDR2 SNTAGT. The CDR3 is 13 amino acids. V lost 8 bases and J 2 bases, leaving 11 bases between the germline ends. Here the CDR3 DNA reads TGTGCCAGCGGGGCAGGGCACACAGATACGCAGTATTTT. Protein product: CASGAGHTDTQYF.

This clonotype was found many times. The CDR3 nucleotides are TGTGCCAGCAGTTACCCCAGTTACCGTGGGGGCTACACCTTC. It translates to CASSYPSYRGGYTF. The rearrangement links TRBV12-3 or TRBV12-4 to TRBJ1-2, with D unresolved. The CDR3 runs 14 residues. Trimming took off 4 bases at V and 8 bases at J, with 17 bases between the two ends.

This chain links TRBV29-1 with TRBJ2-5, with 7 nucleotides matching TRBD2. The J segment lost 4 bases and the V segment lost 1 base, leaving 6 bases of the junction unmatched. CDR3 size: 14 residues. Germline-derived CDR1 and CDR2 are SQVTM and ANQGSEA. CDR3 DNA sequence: TGCAGCGTTGAAGTTCAACAGCGGGGAGAGACCCAGTACTTC. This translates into CSVEVQQRGETQYF.

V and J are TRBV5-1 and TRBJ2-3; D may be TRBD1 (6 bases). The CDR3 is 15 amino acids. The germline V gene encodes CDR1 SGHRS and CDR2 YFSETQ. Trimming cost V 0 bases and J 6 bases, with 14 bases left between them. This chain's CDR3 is CASSLGPGRGDTQYF. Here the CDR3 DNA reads TGCGCCAGCAGCTTGGGTCCGGGAAGGGGGGATACGCAGTATTTT.

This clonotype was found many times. CDR3 DNA sequence: TGCGCCAGCAGTTTAGCGGGAGGACGCGTCTACGAGCAGTACTTC. It encodes CASSLAGGRVYEQYF. The chain is built from TRBV5-1 and TRBJ2-7; 10 bases line up with TRBD2. The V gene end was trimmed by 5 bases and the J gene end by 3 bases; junction bases not matched to a gene: 8. The CDR3 has 15 residues. Germline values: CDR1 SGHRS, CDR2 YFSETQ.

The CDR3 DNA reads as TGCAGTGCTAGAGAAATAGGGGCACCCTCGGATACGCAGTATTTT. The encoded protein is CSAREIGAPSDTQYF. The chain is built from TRBV20-1 and TRBJ2-3; tentative D call: TRBD1 (5 bases). Per the germline V gene, CDR1 is DFQATT and CDR2 is SNEGSKA (reference sequence). V shed 0 bases and J shed 6 bases, with 16 bases lying between them. The length of the CDR3 is 15 residues.

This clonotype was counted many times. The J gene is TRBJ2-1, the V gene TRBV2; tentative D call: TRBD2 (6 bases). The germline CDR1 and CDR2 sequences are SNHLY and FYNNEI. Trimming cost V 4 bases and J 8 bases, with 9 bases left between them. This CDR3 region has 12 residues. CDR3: CASSVTGDEQFF. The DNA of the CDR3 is TGTGCCAGCAGTGTTACGGGGGATGAGCAGTTCTTC. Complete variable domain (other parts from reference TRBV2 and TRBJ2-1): EPEVTQTPSHQVTQMGQEVILRCVPISNHLYFYWYRQILGQKVEFLVSFYNNEISEKSEIFDDQFSVERPDGSNFTLKIRSTKLEDSAMYFCASSVTGDEQFFGPGTRLTVL.

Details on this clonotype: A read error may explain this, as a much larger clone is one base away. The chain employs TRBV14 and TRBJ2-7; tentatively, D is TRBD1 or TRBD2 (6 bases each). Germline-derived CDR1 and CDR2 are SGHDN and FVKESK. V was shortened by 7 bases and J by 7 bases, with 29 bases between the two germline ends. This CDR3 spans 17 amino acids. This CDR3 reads CASTTGRAGSSYNEQYF. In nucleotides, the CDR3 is TGTGCCAGCACCACAGGGCGGGCCGGGAGCTCCTACAATGAGCAGTACTTC.

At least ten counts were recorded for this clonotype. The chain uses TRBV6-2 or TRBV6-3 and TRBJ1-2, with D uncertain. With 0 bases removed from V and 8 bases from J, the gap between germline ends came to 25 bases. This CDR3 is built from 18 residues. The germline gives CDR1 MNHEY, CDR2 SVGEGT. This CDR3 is CASSYSPDLPKPLGGYTF. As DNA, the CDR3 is TGTGCCAGCAGTTACTCTCCGGACCTACCAAAGCCTCTAGGAGGCTACACCTTC.

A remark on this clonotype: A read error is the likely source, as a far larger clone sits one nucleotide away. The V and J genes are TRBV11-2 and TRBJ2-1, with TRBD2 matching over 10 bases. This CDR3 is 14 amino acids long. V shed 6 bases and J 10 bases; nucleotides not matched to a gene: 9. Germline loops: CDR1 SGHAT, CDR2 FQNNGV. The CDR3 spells CASRKLAGSYEQFF. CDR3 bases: TGTGCCAGCAGGAAACTAGCGGGATCCTACGAGCAGTTCTTC.

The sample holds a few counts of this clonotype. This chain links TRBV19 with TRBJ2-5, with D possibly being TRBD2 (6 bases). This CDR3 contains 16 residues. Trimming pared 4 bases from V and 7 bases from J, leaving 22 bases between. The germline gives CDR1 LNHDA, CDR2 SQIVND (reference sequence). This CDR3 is CASSTTASVLLMTQYF. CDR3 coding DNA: TGTGCCAGTAGTACGACGGCTAGCGTCCTGCTGATGACCCAGTACTTC.

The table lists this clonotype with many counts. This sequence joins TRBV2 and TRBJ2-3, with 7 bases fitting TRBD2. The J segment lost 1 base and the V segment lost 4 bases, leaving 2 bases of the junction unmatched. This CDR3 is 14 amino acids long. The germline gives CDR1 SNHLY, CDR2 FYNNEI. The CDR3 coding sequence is TGTGCCAGCAGTGTACGGGAGGGCACAGATACGCAGTATTTT. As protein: CASSVREGTDTQYF.

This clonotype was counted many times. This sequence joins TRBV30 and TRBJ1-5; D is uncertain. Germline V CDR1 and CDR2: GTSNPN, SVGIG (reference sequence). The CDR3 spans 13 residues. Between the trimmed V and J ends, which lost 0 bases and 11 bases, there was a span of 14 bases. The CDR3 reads CAWSVQLGWAQHF. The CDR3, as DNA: TGTGCCTGGAGTGTACAGCTTGGGTGGGCCCAGCATTTT.

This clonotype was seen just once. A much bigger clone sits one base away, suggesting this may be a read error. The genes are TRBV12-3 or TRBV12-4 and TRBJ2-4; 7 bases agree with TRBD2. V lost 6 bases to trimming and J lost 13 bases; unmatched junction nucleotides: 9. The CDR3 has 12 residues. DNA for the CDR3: TGTGCCAGCAGCCGCAGGGAGGGTGAGCAGTACTTC. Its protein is CASSRREGEQYF.

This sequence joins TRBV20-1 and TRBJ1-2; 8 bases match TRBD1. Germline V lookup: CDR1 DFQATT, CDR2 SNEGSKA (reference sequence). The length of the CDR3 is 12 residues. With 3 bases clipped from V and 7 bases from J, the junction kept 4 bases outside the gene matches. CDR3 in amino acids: CSARWQGAGYTF. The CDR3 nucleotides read TGCAGTGCTAGGTGGCAGGGGGCTGGCTACACCTTC.

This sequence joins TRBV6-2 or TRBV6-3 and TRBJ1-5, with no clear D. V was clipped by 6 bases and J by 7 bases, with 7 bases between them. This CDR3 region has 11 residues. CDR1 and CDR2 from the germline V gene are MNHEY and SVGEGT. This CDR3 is CASRDDQPQHF. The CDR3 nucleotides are TGTGCCAGCAGAGACGACCAGCCCCAGCATTTT.

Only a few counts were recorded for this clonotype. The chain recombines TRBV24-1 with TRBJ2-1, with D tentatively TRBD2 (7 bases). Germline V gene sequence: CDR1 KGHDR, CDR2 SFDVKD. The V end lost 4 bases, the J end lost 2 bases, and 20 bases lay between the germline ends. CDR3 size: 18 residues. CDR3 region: CATSDPDVGGTTYNEQFF. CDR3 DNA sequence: TGTGCCACCAGTGACCCTGACGTGGGGGGGACAACCTACAATGAGCAGTTCTTC.

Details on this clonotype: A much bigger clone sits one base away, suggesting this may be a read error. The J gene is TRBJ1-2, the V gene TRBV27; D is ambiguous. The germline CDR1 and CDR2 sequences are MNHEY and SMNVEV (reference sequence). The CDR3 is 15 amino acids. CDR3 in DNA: TGTGCCTGCAGACCTTCCCTCGGGGCTAACTATGGCTACACCTTC. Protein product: CACRPSLGANYGYTF.

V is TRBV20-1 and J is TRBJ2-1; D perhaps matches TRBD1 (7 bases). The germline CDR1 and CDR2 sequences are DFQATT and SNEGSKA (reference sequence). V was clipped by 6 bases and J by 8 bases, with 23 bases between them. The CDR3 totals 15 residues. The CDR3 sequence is CSAGRDQGGVHEQFF. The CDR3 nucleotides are TGCAGTGCCGGTAGGGACCAGGGGGGCGTGCATGAGCAGTTCTTC.

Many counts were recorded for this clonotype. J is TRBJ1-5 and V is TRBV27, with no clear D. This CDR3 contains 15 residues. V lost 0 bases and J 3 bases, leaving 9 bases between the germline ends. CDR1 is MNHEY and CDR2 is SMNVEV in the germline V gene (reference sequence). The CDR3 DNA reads TGTGCCAGCAGTTTATCAACCGGGTACAATCAGCCCCAGCATTTT. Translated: CASSLSTGYNQPQHF.